This T cell receptor (beta chain) originates from a study of post-analysis software for immune sequencing data. Study-wide findings and caveats: When compared against controls, multiple sclerosis patients showed significantly lower normalized Chao1 diversity. Five TRBV segments were significantly more frequent in patients than in controls. TRBV5-6, TRBV5-1 and TRBV20-1 were among these segments.

V lost 2 bases to trimming and J lost 2 bases, with 10 bases between them. Germline values: CDR1 MNHEY, CDR2 SVGEGT. The CDR3 is 15 amino acids. The TCR beta cDNA libraries contained unique molecular identifiers. MiXCR, applied by TCRdb to the PCR reads, yields one record per CDR3 protein. The table shows roughly 540,000 distinct CDR3 sequences, with around a third occurring only once. Of note for this clonotype: Its antigen is not identified.

The gene calls are TRBV6-2 or TRBV6-3 and TRBJ1-5; a possible D gene is TRBD1 (6 bases). This receptor was taken from a girl aged 2 to 17 with multiple sclerosis. Sequencing was carried out using blood. CDR3 protein: CASSYPHRGNQPQHF. CDR3 nucleotide sequence: TGTGCCAGCAGTTACCCACACAGGGGCAATCAGCCCCAGCATTTT.